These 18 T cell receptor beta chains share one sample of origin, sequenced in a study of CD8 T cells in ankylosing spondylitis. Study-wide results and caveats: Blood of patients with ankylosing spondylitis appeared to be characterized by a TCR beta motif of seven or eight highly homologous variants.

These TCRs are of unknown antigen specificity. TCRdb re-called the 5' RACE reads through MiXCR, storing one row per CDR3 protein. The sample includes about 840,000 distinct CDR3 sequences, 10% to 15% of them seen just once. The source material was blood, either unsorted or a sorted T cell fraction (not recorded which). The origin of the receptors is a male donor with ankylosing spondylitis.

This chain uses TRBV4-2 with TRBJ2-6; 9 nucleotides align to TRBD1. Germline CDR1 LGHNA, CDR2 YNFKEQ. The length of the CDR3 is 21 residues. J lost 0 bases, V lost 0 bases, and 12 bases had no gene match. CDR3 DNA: TGTGCCAGCAGCCAAGATCCCCCTCGACAGGGGGTGTACTCTGGGGCCAACGTCCTGACTTTC. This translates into CASSQDPPRQGVYSGANVLTF.

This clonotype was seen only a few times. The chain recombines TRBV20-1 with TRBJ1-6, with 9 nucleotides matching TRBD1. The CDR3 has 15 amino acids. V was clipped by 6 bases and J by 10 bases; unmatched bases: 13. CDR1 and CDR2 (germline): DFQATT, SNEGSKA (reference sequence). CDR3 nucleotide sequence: TGCAGTGCCAAAGATACGGACAGGGGAAGATCACCCCTCCACTTT. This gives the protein CSAKDTDRGRSPLHF.

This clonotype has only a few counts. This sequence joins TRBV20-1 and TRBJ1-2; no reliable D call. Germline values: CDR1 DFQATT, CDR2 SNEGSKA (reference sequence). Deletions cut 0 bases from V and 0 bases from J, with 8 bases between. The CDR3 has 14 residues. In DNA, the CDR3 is TGCAGTGCTAGAGATCTAAGAGCTAACTATGGCTACACCTTC. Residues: CSARDLRANYGYTF.

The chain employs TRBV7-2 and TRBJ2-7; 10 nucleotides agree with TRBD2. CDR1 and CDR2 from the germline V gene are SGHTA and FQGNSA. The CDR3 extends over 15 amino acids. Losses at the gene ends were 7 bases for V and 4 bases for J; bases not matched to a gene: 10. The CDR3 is CASTPPGTSAYEQYF. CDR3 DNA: TGTGCCAGCACCCCCCCCGGGACTAGCGCTTACGAGCAGTACTTC.

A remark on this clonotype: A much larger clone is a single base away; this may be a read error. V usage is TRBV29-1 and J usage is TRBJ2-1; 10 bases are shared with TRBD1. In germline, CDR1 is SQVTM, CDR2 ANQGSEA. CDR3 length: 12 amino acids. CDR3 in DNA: TGCAGCGGACAGGGGGCGGGGGGTGAGCAGCTCTTC. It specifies CSGQGAGGEQLF.

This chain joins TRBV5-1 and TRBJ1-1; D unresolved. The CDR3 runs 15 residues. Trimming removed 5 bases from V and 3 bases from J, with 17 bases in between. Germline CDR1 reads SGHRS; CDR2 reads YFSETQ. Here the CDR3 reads CASSLLKRQDTEAFF. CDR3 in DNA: TGCGCCAGCAGTTTGTTAAAACGTCAGGACACTGAAGCTTTCTTT.

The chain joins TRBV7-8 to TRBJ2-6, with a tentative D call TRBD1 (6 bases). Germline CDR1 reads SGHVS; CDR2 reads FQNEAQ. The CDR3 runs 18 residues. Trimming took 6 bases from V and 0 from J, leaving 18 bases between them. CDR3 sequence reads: CASRPPGQTLSGANVLTF. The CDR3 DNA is TGTGCCAGCAGACCTCCAGGACAGACGCTCTCTGGGGCCAACGTCCTGACTTTC. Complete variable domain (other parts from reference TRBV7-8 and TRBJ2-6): GAGVSQSPRYKVAKRGQDVALRCDPISGHVSLFWYQQALGQGPEFLTYFQNEAQLDKSGLPSDRFFAERPEGSVSTLKIQRTQQEDSAVYLCASRPPGQTLSGANVLTFGAGSRLTVL.

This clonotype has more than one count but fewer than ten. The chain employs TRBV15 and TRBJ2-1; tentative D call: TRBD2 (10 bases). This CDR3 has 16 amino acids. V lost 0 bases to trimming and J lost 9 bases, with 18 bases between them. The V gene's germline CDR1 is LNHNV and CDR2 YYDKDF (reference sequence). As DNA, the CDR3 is TGTGCCACCAGCAGAGATCAACTAGCGGGACAGGGTGAGCAGTTCTTC. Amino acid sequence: CATSRDQLAGQGEQFF.

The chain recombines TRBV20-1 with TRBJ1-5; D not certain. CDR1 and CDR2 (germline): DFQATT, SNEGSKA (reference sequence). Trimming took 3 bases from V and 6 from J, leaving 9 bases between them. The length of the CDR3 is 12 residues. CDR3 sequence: CSARVITQPQHF. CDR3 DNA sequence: TGCAGTGCTAGGGTGATTACTCAGCCCCAGCATTTT.

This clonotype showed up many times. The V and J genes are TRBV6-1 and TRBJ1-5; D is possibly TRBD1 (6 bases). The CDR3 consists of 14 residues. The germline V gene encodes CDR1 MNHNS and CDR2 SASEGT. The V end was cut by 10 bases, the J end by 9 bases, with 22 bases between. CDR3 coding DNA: TGTGCCACCCAAGCAATTCAGGGGTTCGCGCCCCAGCATTTT. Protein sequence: CATQAIQGFAPQHF.

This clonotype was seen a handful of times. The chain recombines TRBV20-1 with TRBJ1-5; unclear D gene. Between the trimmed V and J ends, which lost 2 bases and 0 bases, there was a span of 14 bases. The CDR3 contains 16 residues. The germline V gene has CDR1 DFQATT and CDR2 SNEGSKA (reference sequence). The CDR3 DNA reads TGCAGTGCTAGACGCGGGCAGGCATATAGCAATCAGCCCCAGCATTTT. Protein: CSARRGQAYSNQPQHF.

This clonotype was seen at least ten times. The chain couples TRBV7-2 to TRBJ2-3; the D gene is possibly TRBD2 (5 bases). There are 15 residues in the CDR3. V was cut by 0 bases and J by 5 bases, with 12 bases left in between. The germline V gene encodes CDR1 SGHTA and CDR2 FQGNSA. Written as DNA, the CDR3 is TGTGCCAGCAGCTTAGCCGGGAATGGGGTAGATACGCAGTATTTT. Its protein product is CASSLAGNGVDTQYF. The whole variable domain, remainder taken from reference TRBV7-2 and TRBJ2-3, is GAGVSQSPSNKVTEKGKDVELRCDPISGHTALYWYRQSLGQGLEFLIYFQGNSAPDKSGLPSDRFSAERTGGSVSTLTIQRTQQEDSAVYLCASSLAGNGVDTQYFGPGTRLTVL.

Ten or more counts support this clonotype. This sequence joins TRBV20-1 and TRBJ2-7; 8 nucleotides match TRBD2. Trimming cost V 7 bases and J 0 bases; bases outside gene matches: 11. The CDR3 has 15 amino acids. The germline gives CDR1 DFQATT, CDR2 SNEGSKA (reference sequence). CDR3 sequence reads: CSVRRSSGSSYEQYF. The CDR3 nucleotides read TGCAGTGTCCGAAGGTCAAGCGGGAGCTCCTACGAGCAGTACTTC.

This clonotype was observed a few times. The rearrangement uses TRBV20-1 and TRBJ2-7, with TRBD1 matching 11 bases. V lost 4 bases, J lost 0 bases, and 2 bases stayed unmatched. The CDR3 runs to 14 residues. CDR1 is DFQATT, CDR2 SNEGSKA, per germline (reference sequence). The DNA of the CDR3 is TGCAGTGCTATGGGACAGGGGGTCTCCTACGAGCAGTACTTC. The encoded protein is CSAMGQGVSYEQYF.

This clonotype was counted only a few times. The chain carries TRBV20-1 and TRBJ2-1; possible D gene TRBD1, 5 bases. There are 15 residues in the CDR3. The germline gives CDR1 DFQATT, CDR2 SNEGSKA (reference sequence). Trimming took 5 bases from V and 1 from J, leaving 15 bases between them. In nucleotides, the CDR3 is TGCAGTGCTGGTCTGGGGCCCCGTTCCTACAATGAGCAGTTCTTC. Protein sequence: CSAGLGPRSYNEQFF.

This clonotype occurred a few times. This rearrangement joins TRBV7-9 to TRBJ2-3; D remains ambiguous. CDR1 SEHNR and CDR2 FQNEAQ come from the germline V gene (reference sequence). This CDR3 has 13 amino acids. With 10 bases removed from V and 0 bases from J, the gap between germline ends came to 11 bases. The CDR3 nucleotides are TGTGCCACCCAGTACCCTAGCACAGATACGCAGTATTTT. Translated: CATQYPSTDTQYF.

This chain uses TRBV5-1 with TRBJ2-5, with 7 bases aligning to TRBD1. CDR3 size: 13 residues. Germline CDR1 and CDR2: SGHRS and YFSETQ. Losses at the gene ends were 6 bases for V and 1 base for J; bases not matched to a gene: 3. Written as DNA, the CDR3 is TGCGCCAGCAACAGGGGCTCCCAAGAGACCCAGTACTTC. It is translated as CASNRGSQETQYF.

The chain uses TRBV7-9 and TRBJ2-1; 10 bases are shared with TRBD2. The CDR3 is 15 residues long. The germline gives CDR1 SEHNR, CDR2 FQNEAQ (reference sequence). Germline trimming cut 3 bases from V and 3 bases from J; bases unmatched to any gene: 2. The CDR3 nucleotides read TGTGCCAGCAGCTTGACTAGCGGGTACTACAATGAGCAGTTCTTC. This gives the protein CASSLTSGYYNEQFF.